The 26 T cell receptor beta chains below were found in one sample sequenced in a study of tumor-infiltrating lymphocytes in glioblastoma multiforme. Multiple V-beta primers and a C-beta primer amplified TCRB from RNA. TCRdb independently ran MiXCR on the multiplex PCR reads; one entry per CDR3 protein. The sample has almost 15,000 distinct CDR3 sequences, 55% to 75% seen once. The sequencing input was brain tumor tissue. The origin of the receptors is a male donor with glioblastoma.

A word on this clonotype: A read error is likely, as this CDR3 ends without the conserved phenylalanine or tryptophan. The V call is TRBV11-3, the J call TRBJ2-1; 10 bases fit TRBD2. Trimming took 5 bases from V and 8 from J; bases not matched to a gene: 12. Germline loops: CDR1 SGHNT, CDR2 YENEEA. This CDR3 contains 16 residues. The CDR3 region is CASSRRTSGNPDEQFY. The CDR3, as DNA: TGTGCCAGCAGCCGCCGGACTAGCGGAAATCCGGATGAGCAGTTCTAC.

CDR3 nucleotide sequence: TGCAGCGTTGAAGACCAGGGCGTGCCTAGCACAGATACGCAGTATTTT. It codes for CSVEDQGVPSTDTQYF. The chain combines TRBV29-1 with TRBJ2-3, with a possible D match to TRBD1 (5 bases). This CDR3 comprises 16 residues. Trimming shortened V by 0 bases and J by 0 bases, and 13 bases separated the two germline ends. Germline V gives CDR1 SQVTM, CDR2 ANQGSEA.

The chain has TRBV20-1 and TRBJ2-1; D possibly uses TRBD1 or TRBD2 (5 bases each). Germline V gene data show CDR1 as DFQATT and CDR2 as SNEGSKA (reference sequence). The V and J ends lost 4 bases and 4 bases respectively, with 17 bases between them. This CDR3 is built from 15 residues. The CDR3 bases are TGCAGTGCTACCCCCAGGGAGATGGAGTACAATGAGCAGTTCTTC. It yields the protein CSATPREMEYNEQFF.

The chain links TRBV12-3 or TRBV12-4 to TRBJ2-7; D remains ambiguous. V lost 7 bases and J lost 5, with 18 bases in between. This CDR3 is built from 14 residues. The CDR3 coding sequence is TGTGCCAGCAATTTCCCCCCCCCTGGTAACGAGCAGTACTTC. This sequence encodes CASNFPPPGNEQYF.

A note on this clonotype: No conserved phenylalanine or tryptophan ends this CDR3, so it is likely a read error. V is TRBV12-3 or TRBV12-4 and J is TRBJ2-5; D is perhaps TRBD1 (5 bases). The CDR3 loop spans 14 amino acids. The CDR3 sequence is CVSSLSYAGETQYL. The CDR3 region has the DNA TGTGTCAGCAGTTTAAGTTACGCAGGGGAGACCCAGTACCTC.

In its sample, this clonotype was seen a few times. The chain employs TRBV11-2 and TRBJ2-7; D unclear. Germline CDR1 SGHAT, CDR2 FQNNGV. V was shortened by 3 bases and J by 5 bases, with 8 bases between the two germline ends. The CDR3 length is 12 residues. CDR3 sequence reads: CASSFLTDEQYF. The CDR3 DNA reads as TGTGCCAGCAGCTTTCTTACAGACGAGCAGTACTTC.

The chain links TRBV20-1 to TRBJ2-1; no clear D. CDR1 DFQATT and CDR2 SNEGSKA come from the germline V gene (reference sequence). The CDR3 is 10 residues long. The V gene lost 3 bases and the J gene lost 10 bases, with 7 bases spanning the gap. The CDR3 DNA reads as TGCAGTGCTAGTGAATACGAGCAGTTCTTC. Protein sequence: CSASEYEQFF.

The genes are TRBV20-1 and TRBJ2-7, with unresolved D. The CDR3 runs 13 residues. Germline values: CDR1 DFQATT, CDR2 SNEGSKA (reference sequence). V was pared by 4 bases and J by 1 base, with 11 bases between. The CDR3 loop is CSATNDGSYEQYF. CDR3 DNA sequence: TGCAGTGCTACAAATGACGGATCCTACGAGCAGTACTTC.

Remarks on this clonotype: The germline gene is not matched at one end of the junction; a read error may be the cause. V gene TRBV11-3 combines with J gene TRBJ2-1, with 7 bases lining up with TRBD2. The CDR3 sequence is 13 residues long. Germline V gene sequence: CDR1 SGHNT, CDR2 YENEEA. The CDR3, as DNA: TGTACCAGCAGCTCGTGTGGGGAGGGTGAGCAGTTCTTC. Protein: CTSSSCGEGEQFF. Variable domain in full (rest from reference TRBV11-3 and TRBJ2-1): EAGVVQSPRYKIIEKKQPVAFWCNPISGHNTLYWYLQNLGQGPELLIRYENEEAVDDSQLPKDRFSAERLKGVDSTLKIQPAELGDSAVYLCTSSSCGEGEQFFGPGTRLTVL.

Remarks on this clonotype: A read error may explain this, as a much larger clone is one base away. The genes are TRBV30 and TRBJ2-7; 7 nucleotides match TRBD2. In germline, CDR1 is GTSNPN, CDR2 SVGIG (reference sequence). J was trimmed by 7 bases and V by 4 bases; bases with no gene match: 19. This CDR3 region has 16 residues. The DNA for the CDR3 is TGTGCCTGGACGAAAAGGGAGGACGGGGGGTCCGGAGAGCAGTACTTC. As protein: CAWTKREDGGSGEQYF.

The V call is TRBV12-3 or TRBV12-4, the J call TRBJ1-5; no reliable D call. V was cut by 1 base and J by 5 bases, with 0 bases left in between. This CDR3 has 11 residues. CDR3 in DNA: TGTGCCAGCAGTTTAGATCAGCCCCAGCATTTT. Translating it yields CASSLDQPQHF.

The rearrangement uses TRBV5-5 and TRBJ2-1; weak D call: TRBD1 (6 bases). Deletions cut 3 bases from V and 3 bases from J, with 10 bases between. The V gene's germline CDR1 is SGHKS and CDR2 YYEKEE (reference sequence). The CDR3 loop spans 14 amino acids. The CDR3 bases are TGTGCCAGCAGCTCCGGACAGTTCTACAATGAGCAGTTCTTC. This sequence encodes CASSSGQFYNEQFF.

As concerns this clonotype: Likely a read error: the CDR3 ends without its conserved phenylalanine or tryptophan. The J gene is TRBJ2-7, the V gene TRBV5-6, with D perhaps given as TRBD1 or TRBD2 (5 bases each). Germline CDR1 and CDR2: SGHDT and YYEEEE. The CDR3 sequence is 15 residues long. The CDR3 sequence is CASGLGVTRAYEQYL. The CDR3 coding sequence is TGTGCCAGCGGCTTGGGGGTCACTAGGGCCTACGAGCAGTACCTC.

This clonotype showed up just a few times. The V call is TRBV11-2, the J call TRBJ2-7; 11 nucleotides align to TRBD2. Trimming took 5 bases from V and 5 from J; bases not matched to a gene: 5. The CDR3 contains 14 residues. From germline, CDR1 is SGHAT and CDR2 FQNNGV. The CDR3 DNA follows: TGTGCCAGCAGCGTAGCGGGAGGGCCGGACGAGCAGTACTTC. Protein product: CASSVAGGPDEQYF.

This chain joins TRBV11-2 and TRBJ1-4; 10 bases are shared with TRBD1. The junction had 2 bases not matched to a gene; V was cut back by 3 bases and J by 7 bases. Germline V lookup: CDR1 SGHAT, CDR2 FQNNGV. This CDR3 has 14 residues. CDR3 region: CASSLTGGREKLFF. In DNA form, the CDR3 reads TGTGCCAGCAGCTTGACAGGGGGCCGTGAAAAACTGTTTTTT.

The V and J genes are TRBV11-2 and TRBJ2-7, with a weak D call TRBD1 (6 bases). Germline CDR1 and CDR2: SGHAT and FQNNGV. The CDR3 runs to 14 residues. V shed 1 base and J shed 3 bases, with 10 bases lying between them. CDR3 sequence: CASSLGTVGYEQYF. As DNA, the CDR3 is TGTGCCAGCAGCTTAGGGACAGTCGGCTACGAGCAGTACTTC.

Of note for this clonotype: No conserved phenylalanine or tryptophan ends this CDR3, so it is likely a read error. This chain connects TRBV5-6 to TRBJ2-1, with D maybe TRBD2 (5 bases). From germline, CDR1 is SGHDT and CDR2 YYEEEE. The CDR3 consists of 18 residues. CDR3 sequence: CASSSDEIDYRSYNAQFY. CDR3 in DNA: TGTGCCAGCAGCTCCGATGAAATAGACTATCGCTCCTACAATGCGCAGTTCTAC.

The J gene is TRBJ2-6, the V gene TRBV29-1; tentatively, D is TRBD1 or TRBD2 (5 bases each). Trimming removed 3 bases at V and 0 bases at J, with 18 bases between. CDR3 length: 18 residues. Germline V gene sequence: CDR1 SQVTM, CDR2 ANQGSEA. CDR3 residues: CSVEAGAASSSGANVLTF. The CDR3 bases are TGCAGCGTTGAGGCCGGGGCAGCATCCAGCTCTGGGGCCAACGTCCTGACTTTC.

The count of this clonotype is one. The chain joins TRBV20-1 to TRBJ2-7, with 7 bases matching TRBD1. CDR1 is DFQATT and CDR2 is SNEGSKA in the germline V gene (reference sequence). Trimming took 1 base from V and 1 from J; bases not matched to a gene: 7. CDR3 length equals 15 residues. The DNA of the CDR3 is TGCAGTGCTAGAGGAACAGGGGAGCTGTCCTACGAGCAGTACTTC. This codes for CSARGTGELSYEQYF.

Concerning this clonotype: A much more abundant neighbour one base away suggests this may be a read error. This CDR3 is CSAYWGGVSNEQFF. The CDR3 coding sequence is TGCAGTGCGTACTGGGGAGGCGTGAGTAATGAGCAGTTCTTC. The rearrangement uses TRBV20-1 and TRBJ2-1; a weak D match, TRBD2 (6 bases). The CDR3 length is 14 residues. Germline V gene sequence: CDR1 DFQATT, CDR2 SNEGSKA (reference sequence). Deletions cut 6 bases from V and 7 bases from J, with 19 bases between.

The CDR3 DNA reads TGTGCCAGCAATATTGACAATTTCGGCTACACCTTC. It specifies CASNIDNFGYTF. The chain joins TRBV28 to TRBJ1-2; no firm D call. The CDR3 has 12 residues. The V and J ends lost 7 bases and 8 bases respectively, with 14 bases between them. Per germline, CDR1 MDHEN and CDR2 SYDVKM.

Comments on this clonotype: This may come from a read error, since a much larger clone is one base off. The chain couples TRBV20-1 to TRBJ2-7; weak D call: TRBD1 (6 bases). The CDR3 runs to 13 residues. Looked up from germline, CDR1 is DFQATT and CDR2 is SNEGSKA (reference sequence). CDR3 loop: CSAPPTGSYKQYF. The CDR3 bases are TGCAGTGCCCCTCCGACAGGTTCCTACAAGCAGTACTTC.

This clonotype was seen a single time. A junction boundary mismatches the germline segment, possibly from a read error. V and J are TRBV20-1 and TRBJ1-1; TRBD1 might be the D (5 bases). This CDR3 region has 14 residues. The germline gives CDR1 DFQATT, CDR2 SNEGSKA (reference sequence). The CDR3 DNA is TGCAGTGCTAGAGAAGGGGAAATGAACACTGAGGCTTTCTTT. Protein sequence: CSAREGEMNTEAFF.

This chain links TRBV6-5 with TRBJ2-5; TRBD2 matches 13 bases. This CDR3 spans 18 amino acids. CDR1 and CDR2 from the germline V gene are MNHEY and SVGAGI. Unmatched junction bases numbered 11, after V lost 6 bases and J lost 1 base. CDR3 nucleotide sequence: TGTGCCAGCAGCCGCGGACTAGCGGGAGAGGGGGCCCAAGAGACCCAGTACTTC. Encoded protein: CASSRGLAGEGAQETQYF.

The table lists this clonotype with a count of one. Compared with germline, one end of the junction differs, possibly owing to a read error. The rearrangement links TRBV12-3 or TRBV12-4 to TRBJ2-3; 7 bases match TRBD1. The CDR3 has 17 amino acids. CDR3 sequence reads: CASSLLPGTDSIDTRYF. As DNA, the CDR3 is TGTGCCAGCAGTTTATTGCCCGGGACAGATAGCATAGATACGCGGTATTTT.

This clonotype has ten or more counts. V gene TRBV7-9 combines with J gene TRBJ2-1; 16 positions agree with TRBD2. CDR1 and CDR2 from the germline V gene are SEHNR and FQNEAQ (reference sequence). Trimming cost V 2 bases and J 2 bases; bases outside gene matches: 6. The CDR3 contains 19 residues. CDR3: CASSLTPGTSGRAYNEQFF. For the CDR3, the DNA is TGTGCCAGCAGCTTAACCCCCGGGACTAGCGGGAGGGCCTACAATGAGCAGTTCTTC.